Listed below are T cell receptor beta chains from one sample, sequenced in a study of T cells in tumors after PD-1 blockade. Sequencing used immunoSEQ multiplex PCR; TCRdb keeps in-frame clones, though not all of them. This table holds more than 45,000 clones, 70% to 85% found once. Sequencing was performed on PBMCs, taken before anti-PD-1 therapy. All receptors come from a human donor with advanced basal cell or squamous cell carcinoma (not recorded which). Each CDR3 is given with its conserved first and last residue. D genes are given only for firm matches. Not every row has a clone size; where given, it reads once, few, many or a size class.

clone size: -
V gene: TRBV10-3
D gene: -
J gene: TRBJ2-3
CDR3 protein: CAISEGSPGPLTGTDTQYF
CDR3 DNA: TGTGCCATCAGTGAGGGTTCGCCAGGGCCACTTACTGGCACAGATACGCAGTATTTT

clone size: -
V gene: TRBV2
D gene: TRBD1
J gene: TRBJ1-1
CDR3 protein: CASRPGTGDMNTEAFF
CDR3 DNA: TGTGCCAGCCGACCCGGGACAGGGGATATGAACACTGAAGCTTTCTTT

clone size: -
V gene: TRBV9
D gene: -
J gene: TRBJ2-1
CDR3 protein: CASVQRGTPRSSYNEQFF
CDR3 DNA: TGTGCCAGCGTCCAGCGCGGGACTCCAAGGAGCTCCTACAATGAGCAGTTCTTC

clone size: once
V gene: TRBV20-1
D gene: -
J gene: TRBJ1-4
CDR3 protein: CSAHLGEKLFF
CDR3 DNA: TGCAGTGCCCACCTGGGTGAAAAACTGTTTTTT

clone size: -
V gene: TRBV2
D gene: -
J gene: TRBJ2-7
CDR3 protein: CASSGMTYEQYF
CDR3 DNA: TGTGCCAGCAGTGGGATGACCTACGAGCAGTACTTC

clone size: -
V gene: TRBV29-1
D gene: -
J gene: TRBJ2-4
CDR3 protein: CSVEDPGRLNIQYF
CDR3 DNA: TGCAGCGTTGAAGACCCAGGCCGCCTAAACATTCAGTACTTC

clone size: few
V gene: TRBV6-5
D gene: -
J gene: TRBJ1-6
CDR3 protein: CASSYSIPKIGSPLHF
CDR3 DNA: TGTGCCAGCAGTTACTCCATACCAAAAATTGGTTCACCCCTCCACTTT

clone size: -
V gene: TRBV7-9
D gene: -
J gene: TRBJ1-1
CDR3 protein: CASSPLRTEAFF
CDR3 DNA: TGTGCCAGCAGCCCACTGAGGACTGAAGCTTTCTTT

clone size: -
V gene: TRBV10-3
D gene: -
J gene: TRBJ2-7
CDR3 protein: CAIRGPSSSEQYF
CDR3 DNA: TGTGCCATCAGAGGACCGTCCTCGTCCGAGCAGTACTTC

clone size: -
V gene: TRBV7-6
D gene: TRBD1
J gene: TRBJ2-7
CDR3 protein: CASSLSGTAYEQYF
CDR3 DNA: TGTGCCAGCAGCTTATCCGGGACAGCCTACGAGCAGTACTTC

clone size: -
V gene: TRBV19
D gene: TRBD1
J gene: TRBJ2-5
CDR3 protein: CASSPPPGTGNQETQYF
CDR3 DNA: TGTGCCAGTAGCCCCCCTCCCGGGACAGGTAACCAAGAGACCCAGTACTTC